The 15 T cell receptor beta chains in this list originate from one sample, sequenced in a study of blood T cells in healthy people across ages (dated by TCRdb to between 2014 and 2016). Library construction relied on 5' RACE. For sequencing, an Illumina HiSeq 2500 was employed. A second PCR of about 7 to 12 cycles was performed with a sample-barcoded 5' primer and a J-beta primer mix. Using fastp trimming at Q25 and MiXCR clonotype assembly, TCRdb reanalyzed the public sequencing data and kept in-frame beta chains. CDR3 protein duplicates are merged, each entry listing the most common genes and DNA. In all, the sample holds about 1,400,000 distinct CDR3 sequences, and about 40% of those were seen once. The ten largest clones capture 7% to 9% of the sample. Material: blood. The receptor source for this set is a woman aged 18 to 35 in good health.

The table lists this clonotype with a count of one. V gene TRBV20-1 combines with J gene TRBJ2-4, with D possibly TRBD1 on 6 matching bases. The DNA end is more similar to TRBJ2-7, so the J call may be wrong. The CDR3 spans 16 residues. The germline V gene has CDR1 DFQATT and CDR2 SNEGSKA (reference sequence). The CDR3 DNA follows: TGCAGTGCTAGAGTCCGGACAGCGACGATATCCTACGAGCAGTACTTC. This encodes CSARVRTATISYEQYF.

This clonotype was observed a handful of times. V usage is TRBV4-1 and J usage is TRBJ2-7; TRBD1 is a possible D gene (5 bases). The CDR3 is 14 amino acids. Per the germline V gene, CDR1 is MGHRA and CDR2 is YSYEKL. Deletions cut 4 bases from V and 5 bases from J, with 15 bases between. The CDR3 coding sequence is TGCGCCAGCAGCCCTCAAAGGGGCGGACACGAGCAGTACTTC. Amino acid sequence: CASSPQRGGHEQYF.

The gene calls are TRBV24-1 and TRBJ2-7; D might be TRBD2 (6 bases). The better agreement between TRBJ2-5 and the DNA end casts doubt on the J call. In germline, CDR1 is KGHDR, CDR2 SFDVKD. This CDR3 comprises 16 residues. For the CDR3, the DNA is TGTGCCACCAGTGACTCGGGAGCGGAGAGGGTGGGGACCCAGTACTTC. This encodes CATSDSGAERVGTQYF.

CDR3 nucleotides: TGTGCCAGCAGTGACCGTACAGGGCTTCGGTTCAAAGAGACCCAGTACTTC. Protein: CASSDRTGLRFKETQYF. The chain employs TRBV25-1 and TRBJ2-5, with D possibly matching TRBD1 (6 bases). From germline, CDR1 is MGHDK and CDR2 SYGVNS. The CDR3 is 17 residues long. The germline V and J ends were trimmed by 3 bases and 3 bases, with 20 bases remaining between them.

V and J are TRBV7-9 and TRBJ1-1; D gene unclear. The CDR3 is made up of 14 amino acids. Germline V gives CDR1 SEHNR, CDR2 FQNEAQ (reference sequence). Trimming pared 1 base from V and 4 bases from J, leaving 10 bases between. CDR3 sequence (DNA): TGTGCCAGCAGCTTAGGTATTTCGGCCACTGAAGCTTTCTTT. It specifies CASSLGISATEAFF.

This chain uses TRBV27 with TRBJ2-3; D gene uncertain. The CDR3 has 14 residues. V lost 5 bases and J 4 bases, leaving 13 bases between the germline ends. CDR1 and CDR2 from the germline V gene are MNHEY and SMNVEV (reference sequence). CDR3 nucleotides: TGTGCCAGCAGTCCTTTAAATCGCGCAGATACGCAGTATTTT. This encodes CASSPLNRADTQYF.

This sequence joins TRBV10-3 and TRBJ1-2, with 8 nucleotides matching TRBD1. From germline, CDR1 is ENHRY and CDR2 SYGVKD. The CDR3 runs to 16 residues. The V gene end was trimmed by 3 bases and the J gene end by 4 bases; junction bases not matched to a gene: 10. The CDR3 DNA reads as TGTGCCATCAGTGACGGACAGGGCAGCCTTAGCTATGGCTACACCTTC. It codes for CAISDGQGSLSYGYTF.

In this sample, this clonotype turned up once. This chain joins TRBV3-1 and TRBJ2-2; D is unresolved. The CDR3 is made up of 17 amino acids. Trimming cost V 5 bases and J 0 bases, with 16 bases left between them. The V gene's germline CDR1 is LGHDT and CDR2 YNNKEL (reference sequence). CDR3 nucleotides: TGTGCCAGCAGCTCACAAAGAAGACAATCGAACACCGGGGAGCTGTTTTTT. It is translated as CASSSQRRQSNTGELFF.

In this sample, this clonotype turned up many times. The V and J genes are TRBV7-9 and TRBJ2-5, with 14 bases lining up with TRBD2. This CDR3 spans 19 amino acids. The ends lost 2 bases at V and 5 bases at J; junction bases unmatched: 13. Germline loops: CDR1 SEHNR, CDR2 FQNEAQ (reference sequence). The CDR3 bases are TGTGCCAGCAGCTTAACTCTTCCGGGACTAGCGGGGGTCGGGGAGACCCAGTACTTC. This codes for CASSLTLPGLAGVGETQYF.

This clonotype has a single count. J is TRBJ2-5 and V is TRBV9, with a tentative D call TRBD2 (6 bases). V was shortened by 4 bases and J by 11 bases, with 24 bases between the two germline ends. The CDR3 spans 15 residues. Per germline, CDR1 SGDLS and CDR2 YYNGEE. The CDR3 coding sequence is TGTGCCAGCAGCTCACTCCCGGGGGAGATCAATGAGCAGTACTTC. It specifies CASSSLPGEINEQYF.

This chain joins TRBV20-1 and TRBJ2-7, with D unresolved. The ends were cut back, 4 bases at V and 0 bases at J, with 7 bases in the middle. CDR1 and CDR2 from the germline V gene are DFQATT and SNEGSKA (reference sequence). CDR3 length equals 12 residues. The CDR3 DNA sequence: TGCAGTGCTACACCAAGCTCCTACGAGCAGTACTTC. Translated: CSATPSSYEQYF.

This clonotype was found a few times. V is TRBV20-1 and J is TRBJ2-5; 12 nucleotides agree with TRBD2. Germline CDR1 reads DFQATT; CDR2 reads SNEGSKA (reference sequence). V was pared by 5 bases and J by 3 bases, with 10 bases of the junction left unmatched. This CDR3 region has 16 residues. The CDR3 nucleotides are TGCAGTGCTCCTTCTCGACGGACTAGCGGGGAAGAGACCCAGTACTTC. Translating gives CSAPSRRTSGEETQYF.

This rearrangement joins TRBV21-1 to TRBJ2-7; the table gives TRBD1 as D, unverified against the DNA. TRBV21-1 is noted as a pseudogene. This CDR3 spans 15 amino acids. CDR3 amino acids: CASSKVAPVSQEQYF. The CDR3 DNA reads as TGTGCCAGCAGCAAAGTGGCCCCGGTCTCCCAGGAGCAGTACTTC.

In nucleotides, the CDR3 is TGTGCCAGCAGTGAGCAGGGTAGGATTGGCACAGATACGCAGTATTTT. This encodes CASSEQGRIGTDTQYF. The rearrangement joins TRBV6-1 to TRBJ2-3, with D tentatively TRBD1 (5 bases). This CDR3 contains 16 residues. Germline V gives CDR1 MNHNS, CDR2 SASEGT. V gave up 3 bases and J gave up 1 base, with 14 bases separating them.

V is TRBV7-9 and J is TRBJ2-1, with D possibly TRBD1 on 6 matching bases. This CDR3 has 16 residues. Trimming shortened V by 1 base and J by 5 bases, and 15 bases separated the two germline ends. The germline V gene encodes CDR1 SEHNR and CDR2 FQNEAQ (reference sequence). This chain's CDR3 is CASSLVRGPMNNEQFF. In DNA form, the CDR3 reads TGTGCCAGCAGCTTAGTCAGGGGACCAATGAACAATGAGCAGTTCTTC.